One sample yielded the 7 T cell receptor beta chains listed below, sequenced in a study of blood T cell repertoires in COVID-19 (TCRdb year 2020). The library came from the immunoSEQ multiplex PCR assay. Entries here come from immuneACCESS through TCRdb and include only in-frame sequences with V and J called. Some clones fail to appear in such tables; in the studies checked, an unresolved V gene covers under half of the shortfall, and the cause of the remainder is unknown. The sample has 80,000 to 100,000 clones on record, around nine tenths of them singletons. The ten biggest clones cover 18% of the sample. Material for sequencing was peripheral blood. These receptor sequences come from a woman of 80 years or more with acute or convalescent COVID-19.

This clone turned up a few times. The genes are TRBV12-3 or TRBV12-4 and TRBJ1-5; D unclear. V lost 3 bases and J lost 4, with 7 bases in between. The length of the CDR3 is 13 residues. CDR3 sequence: CASSFFGNQPQHF. CDR3 sequence (DNA): TGTGCCAGCAGTTTTTTCGGGAATCAGCCCCAGCATTTT.

This clone has only one observation. In nucleotides, the CDR3 is TGTGCCAGCTCACCCAGAAAAGGGACTTCAGGAAACACCATATATTTT. Its protein product is CASSPRKGTSGNTIYF. The rearrangement uses TRBV18 and TRBJ1-3, with D maybe TRBD1 (5 bases). The V gene's germline CDR1 is KGHSH and CDR2 LQKENI. The CDR3 length is 16 residues. The V and J ends lost 3 bases and 4 bases respectively, with 16 bases between them.

The CDR3 region has the DNA TGTGCCAGCAGCTTAGATCCGTCAGGAGGAGCTTTCTTT. This codes for CASSLDPSGGAFF. The chain combines TRBV11-3 with TRBJ1-1; D unresolved. CDR1 is SGHNT and CDR2 is YENEEA in the germline V gene. The V and J ends lost 0 bases and 10 bases respectively, with 12 bases between them. The CDR3 consists of 13 residues.

The CDR3 bases are TGTGCCAGCAGCCAATATATGCAGGGGCCCTACAATGAGCAGTTCTTC. It codes for CASSQYMQGPYNEQFF. The chain links TRBV14 to TRBJ2-1; possible D gene TRBD1, 6 bases. The CDR3 contains 16 residues. Trimming pared 2 bases from V and 2 bases from J, leaving 13 bases between. Germline lookup yields CDR1 SGHDN and CDR2 FVKESK.

This sequence joins TRBV24-1 and TRBJ2-7, with a weak D call TRBD1 (6 bases). The CDR3 runs 13 residues. CDR1 is KGHDR and CDR2 is SFDVKD in the germline V gene. Trimming left V 7 bases short and J 1 base short, with 10 bases between. For the CDR3, the DNA is TGTGCCACCAGGGGGGACACTTCCTACGAGCAGTACTTC. It is translated as CATRGDTSYEQYF.

The V gene is TRBV19, the J gene TRBJ1-3; 8 positions agree with TRBD1. Unmatched junction bases numbered 5, after V lost 5 bases and J lost 2 bases. Germline CDR1 reads LNHDA; CDR2 reads SQIVND (reference sequence). The CDR3 totals 15 residues. This CDR3 reads CASSDQGAAGNTIYF. CDR3 DNA: TGTGCCAGTAGTGACCAGGGGGCGGCTGGAAACACCATATATTTT.

This clone was detected only a few times. The chain combines TRBV6-6 with TRBJ1-5, with 8 bases matching TRBD1. This CDR3 comprises 13 residues. Germline loops: CDR1 MNHNY, CDR2 SVGAGI (reference sequence). V shed 6 bases and J 5 bases; nucleotides not matched to a gene: 3. CDR3 loop: CASSLTGDQPQHF. CDR3 sequence (DNA): TGTGCCAGCAGCTTGACAGGGGATCAGCCCCAGCATTTT.